Described below is a single TCR beta chain sequence and its context. This sample is part of a study of T cell responses to AZD1222 COVID-19 vaccine. Method: immunoSEQ multiplex PCR; TCRdb's copy keeps in-frame clones and lacks some. The sample holds approximately 140,000 clones, more than 90% seen once. The germline V gene has CDR1 ENHRY and CDR2 SYGVKD. V gave up 5 bases and J gave up 1 base, with 9 bases separating them. This CDR3 has 14 residues. The TCR comes from an adult who received the AZD1222 COVID-19 vaccine. The chain is built from TRBV10-3 and TRBJ2-1; D is possibly TRBD1 (6 bases). The specimen was peripheral blood, collected 28 days after the second AZD1222 dose. CDR3 bases: TGTGCCATCAGTACGGACAGTTCCTACAATGAGCAGTTCTTC. Translating gives CAISTDSSYNEQFF.